This entry features one T cell receptor beta chain sequence. The source of the sample is a study of cytotoxic CD8 clonotypes in ibrutinib-treated CLL. CDR1 and CDR2 (germline): LNHDA, SQIVND (reference sequence). The CDR3 covers 14 residues. Repertoires were generated with immunoSEQ multiplex PCR, while TCRdb's copy carries only in-frame clones and drops some. The table has some 80,000 clones, roughly 80% seen once. This chain connects TRBV19 to TRBJ2-1; 9 bases fit TRBD2. The source is a human donor with chronic lymphocytic leukemia. This specimen was PBMCs, taken after 12 months of ibrutinib treatment. Written as DNA, the CDR3 is TGTAGTAGCGGGGGCCTCAGCTCCTACAATGAGCAGTTCTTC. As protein: CSSGGLSSYNEQFF. The variable domain in full, with the rest retrieved from reference TRBV19 and TRBJ2-1, is DGGITQSPKYLFRKEGQNVTLSCEQNLNHDAMYWYRQDPGQGLRLIYYSQIVNDFQKGDIAEGYSVSREKKESFPLTVTSAQKNPTAFYLCSSGGLSSYNEQFFGPGTRLTVL.